The rows below give T cell receptor beta chains drawn from one sample of a study of shared clonotypes between healthy human individuals. Generated by immunoSEQ multiplex PCR, the TCRdb table keeps only in-frame clones and is missing some. The data show 850,000 to 1,200,000 clones, 65% to 75% seen once. The sequenced sample consisted of memory CD4+ T cells sorted from blood. These receptors all stem from a man between 18 and 29 years old in good health. Both conserved end residues are part of each CDR3. The order of the fields is D gene, J gene, V gene, clone size, CDR3 DNA, CDR3 protein. The D gene is left open where the match is weak. The size of a clone is reported for some rows only, either as once, few or many, or as a class for expanded clones.

D: -; J: TRBJ2-1; V: TRBV27; size: -; DNA: TGTGCCAGCAGAACCACTAGTCATGAGCAGTTCTTC; CDR3: CASRTTSHEQFF
D: -; J: TRBJ2-1; V: TRBV29-1; size: -; DNA: TGCAGCGTTGAAAGCCACAATGAGCAGTTCTTC; CDR3: CSVESHNEQFF
D: TRBD2; J: TRBJ2-7; V: TRBV10-3; size: -; DNA: TGTGCCATCAGTCAAGCGGGGCCCTACGAGCAGTACTTC; CDR3: CAISQAGPYEQYF
D: TRBD2; J: TRBJ2-5; V: TRBV6-5; size: -; DNA: TGTGCCAGCATCGGACTAGCGGGAGGACGGCAGTACTTC; CDR3: CASIGLAGGRQYF
D: -; J: TRBJ2-5; V: TRBV2; size: once; DNA: TGTGCCAGCAGTGACTCCCAGCCCTTTACCCAGTACTTC; CDR3: CASSDSQPFTQYF
D: -; J: TRBJ2-7; V: TRBV12-5; size: -; DNA: TGTGCTAGTGGTTCATACTCCGAGCAGTACTTC; CDR3: CASGSYSEQYF
D: TRBD2; J: TRBJ2-2; V: TRBV5-1; size: -; DNA: TGCGCCAGCAGCACAGGACTAGCGGGGGGGCCGAGCACCGGGGAGCTGTTTTTT; CDR3: CASSTGLAGGPSTGELFF
D: -; J: TRBJ1-5; V: TRBV2; size: few; DNA: TGTGCCACTCGAACGGATTGGACAGACAATCAGCCCCAGCATTTT; CDR3: CATRTDWTDNQPQHF
D: -; J: TRBJ1-5; V: TRBV6-5; size: -; DNA: TGTGCCAGCAGTTACTCTGATACTAATCAGCCCCAGCATTTT; CDR3: CASSYSDTNQPQHF
D: -; J: TRBJ2-3; V: TRBV5-6; size: -; DNA: TGTGCCAGCAGCTTGGATGTAGGGAGGAAGAACACAGATACGCAGTATTTT; CDR3: CASSLDVGRKNTDTQYF
D: -; J: TRBJ2-5; V: TRBV5-1; size: -; DNA: TGCGCCAGCCACAGCCTCCGGGAGACCCAGTACTTC; CDR3: CASHSLRETQYF
D: -; J: TRBJ2-7; V: TRBV27; size: -; DNA: TGTGCCAGCAGTTTAAGTGGTGGACATGTCGCTGGCGAGCAGTACTTC; CDR3: CASSLSGGHVAGEQYF
D: TRBD2; J: TRBJ2-7; V: TRBV7-2; size: -; DNA: TGTGCCAGCAGCCTTAACGGTGGTAGCGGGGGCTACGAGCAGTACTTC; CDR3: CASSLNGGSGGYEQYF
D: TRBD1; J: TRBJ1-5; V: TRBV5-5; size: -; DNA: TGTGCCAGCAGCGCAGGGGGTCAGAATAACAATCAGCCCCAGCATTTT; CDR3: CASSAGGQNNNQPQHF
D: TRBD1; J: TRBJ1-2; V: TRBV2; size: -; DNA: TGTGCCAGCAGTTCGGGACAGTCTAACTATGGCTACACCTTC; CDR3: CASSSGQSNYGYTF
D: TRBD2; J: TRBJ2-2; V: TRBV6-1; size: -; DNA: TGTGCGGGCGGGAGGGTTTACACCGGGGAGCTGTTTTTT; CDR3: CAGGRVYTGELFF
D: TRBD1; J: TRBJ1-3; V: TRBV6-6; size: -; DNA: TGTGCCACGGTCACGACAGGGTCCGGAAACACCATATATTTT; CDR3: CATVTTGSGNTIYF
D: -; J: TRBJ1-6; V: TRBV7-2; size: -; DNA: TGTGCCAGCAGCTTAGCCGGGACGGATTATTCACCCCTCCACTTT; CDR3: CASSLAGTDYSPLHF
D: -; J: TRBJ1-6; V: TRBV5-6; size: -; DNA: TGTGCCAGCGGCTATGCCGGGACTCATAATTCACCCCTCCACTTT; CDR3: CASGYAGTHNSPLHF
D: -; J: TRBJ1-1; V: TRBV11-2; size: -; DNA: TGTGCCAGCGGTGTGTCTCGGGAGAACACTGAAGCTTTCTTT; CDR3: CASGVSRENTEAFF
D: TRBD2; J: TRBJ2-7; V: TRBV6-4; size: -; DNA: TGTGCCAGCAGTACTAGCGAGAGCTCCTACGAGCAGTACTTC; CDR3: CASSTSESSYEQYF
D: TRBD2; J: TRBJ2-1; V: TRBV19; size: once; DNA: TGTGCCAGTAGTACCTCCGGGACTACGATCTACAATGAGCAGTTCTTC; CDR3: CASSTSGTTIYNEQFF
D: -; J: TRBJ2-7; V: TRBV5-1; size: -; DNA: TGCGCCAGCAGCTTGGCGGGGACTGCCTACGAGCAGTACTTC; CDR3: CASSLAGTAYEQYF